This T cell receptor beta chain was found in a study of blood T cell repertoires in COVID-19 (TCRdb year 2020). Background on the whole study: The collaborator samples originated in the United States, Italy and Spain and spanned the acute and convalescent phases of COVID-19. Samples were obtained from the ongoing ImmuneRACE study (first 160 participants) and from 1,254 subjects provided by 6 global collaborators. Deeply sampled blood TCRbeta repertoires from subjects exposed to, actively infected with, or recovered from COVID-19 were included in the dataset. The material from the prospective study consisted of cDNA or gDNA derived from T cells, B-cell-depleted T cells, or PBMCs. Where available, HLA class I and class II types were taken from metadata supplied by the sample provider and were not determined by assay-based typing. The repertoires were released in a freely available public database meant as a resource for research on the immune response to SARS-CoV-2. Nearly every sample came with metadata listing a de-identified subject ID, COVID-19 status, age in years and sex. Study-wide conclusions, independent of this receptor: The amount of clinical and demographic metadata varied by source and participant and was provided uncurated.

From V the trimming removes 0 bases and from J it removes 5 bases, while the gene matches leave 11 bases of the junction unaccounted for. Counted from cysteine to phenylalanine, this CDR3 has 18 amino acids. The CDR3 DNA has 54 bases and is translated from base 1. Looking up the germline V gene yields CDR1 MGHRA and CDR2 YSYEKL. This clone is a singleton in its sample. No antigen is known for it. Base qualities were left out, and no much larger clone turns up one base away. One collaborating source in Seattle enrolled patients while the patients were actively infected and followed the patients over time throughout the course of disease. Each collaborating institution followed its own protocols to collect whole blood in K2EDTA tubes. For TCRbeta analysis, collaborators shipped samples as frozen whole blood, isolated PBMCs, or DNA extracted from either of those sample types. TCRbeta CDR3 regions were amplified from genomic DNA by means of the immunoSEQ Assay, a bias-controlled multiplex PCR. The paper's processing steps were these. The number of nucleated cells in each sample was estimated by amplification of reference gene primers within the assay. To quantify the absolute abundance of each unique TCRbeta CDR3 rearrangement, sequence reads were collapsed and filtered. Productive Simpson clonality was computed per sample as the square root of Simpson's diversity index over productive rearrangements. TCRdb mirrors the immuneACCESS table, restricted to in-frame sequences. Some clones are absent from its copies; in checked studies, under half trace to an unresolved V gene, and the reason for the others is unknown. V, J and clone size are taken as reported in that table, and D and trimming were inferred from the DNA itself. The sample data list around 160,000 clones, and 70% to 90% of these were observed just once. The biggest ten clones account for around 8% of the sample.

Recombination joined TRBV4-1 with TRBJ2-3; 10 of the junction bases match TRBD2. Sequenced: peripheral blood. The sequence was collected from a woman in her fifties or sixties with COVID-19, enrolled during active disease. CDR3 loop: CASSQDRKRGGRRDTQYF. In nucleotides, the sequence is TGCGCCAGCAGCCAAGATCGAAAGCGGGGGGGCCGAAGAGATACGCAGTATTTT.